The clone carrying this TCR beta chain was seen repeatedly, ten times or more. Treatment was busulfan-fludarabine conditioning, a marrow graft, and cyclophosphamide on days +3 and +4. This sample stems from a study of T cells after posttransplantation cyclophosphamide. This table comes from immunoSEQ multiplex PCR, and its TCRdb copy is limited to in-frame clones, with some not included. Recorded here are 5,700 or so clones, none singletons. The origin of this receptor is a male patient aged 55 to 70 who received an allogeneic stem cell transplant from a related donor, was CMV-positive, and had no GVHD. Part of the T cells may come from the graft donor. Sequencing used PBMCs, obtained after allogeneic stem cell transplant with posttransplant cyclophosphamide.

CDR3 sequence (DNA): TGTGCCAGCAGTCCCCGCGAGGAGAGCAATCAGCCCCAGCATTTT. Its protein product is CASSPREESNQPQHF. The chain has TRBV6-6 and TRBJ1-5, with D unresolved. CDR3 size: 15 residues. The V end was cut by 5 bases, the J end by 1 base, with 12 bases between. CDR1 and CDR2 from the germline V gene are MNHNY and SVGAGI (reference sequence).